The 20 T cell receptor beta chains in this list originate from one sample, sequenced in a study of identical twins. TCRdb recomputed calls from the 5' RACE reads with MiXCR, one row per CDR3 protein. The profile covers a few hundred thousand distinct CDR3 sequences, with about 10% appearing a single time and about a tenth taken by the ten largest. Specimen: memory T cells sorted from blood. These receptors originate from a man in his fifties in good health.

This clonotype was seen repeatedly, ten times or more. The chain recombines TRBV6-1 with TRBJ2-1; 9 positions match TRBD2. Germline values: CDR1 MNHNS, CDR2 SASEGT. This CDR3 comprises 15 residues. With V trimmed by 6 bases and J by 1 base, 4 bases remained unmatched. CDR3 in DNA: TGTGCCAGCAGGTCTAGCGGGGTGTCCTACAATGAGCAGTTCTTC. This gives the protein CASRSSGVSYNEQFF.

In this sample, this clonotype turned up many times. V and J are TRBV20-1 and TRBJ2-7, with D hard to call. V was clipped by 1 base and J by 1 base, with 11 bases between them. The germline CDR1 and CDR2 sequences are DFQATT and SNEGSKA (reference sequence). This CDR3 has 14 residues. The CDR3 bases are TGCAGTGCTAGAGTCAGTGTTGGATCCTACGAGCAGTACTTC. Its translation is CSARVSVGSYEQYF.

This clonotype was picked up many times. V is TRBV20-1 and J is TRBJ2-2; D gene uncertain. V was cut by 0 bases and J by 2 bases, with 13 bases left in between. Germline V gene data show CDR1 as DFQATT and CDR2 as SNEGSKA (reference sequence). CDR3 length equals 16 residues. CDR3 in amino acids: CSARDKKQSNTGELFF. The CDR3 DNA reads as TGCAGTGCTAGAGATAAGAAGCAGAGTAACACCGGGGAGCTGTTTTTT.

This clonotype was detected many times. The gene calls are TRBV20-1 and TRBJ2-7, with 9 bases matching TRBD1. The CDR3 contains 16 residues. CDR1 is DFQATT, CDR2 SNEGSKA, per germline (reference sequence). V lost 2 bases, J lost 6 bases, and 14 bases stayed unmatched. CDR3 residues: CSARSPVPGQGSEQYF. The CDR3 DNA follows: TGCAGTGCTAGATCCCCGGTCCCGGGACAGGGTTCCGAGCAGTACTTC.

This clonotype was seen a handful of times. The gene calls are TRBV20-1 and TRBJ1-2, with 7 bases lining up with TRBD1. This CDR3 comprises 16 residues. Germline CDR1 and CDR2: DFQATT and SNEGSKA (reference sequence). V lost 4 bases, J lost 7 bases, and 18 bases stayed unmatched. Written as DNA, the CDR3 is TGCAGTGCTATTCCCTTGGGACAGCTCCTCTTACTTGGCTACACCTTC. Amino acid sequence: CSAIPLGQLLLLGYTF.

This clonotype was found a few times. The CDR3: CSATPGTPKQYF. CDR3 sequence (DNA): TGCAGTGCAACCCCCGGGACCCCAAAGCAGTACTTC. V is TRBV20-1 and J is TRBJ2-7; either TRBD1 or TRBD2 may fit D (5 bases each). Germline V gene lookup returns CDR1 DFQATT and CDR2 SNEGSKA (reference sequence). CDR3 length equals 12 residues. The V end lost 6 bases, the J end lost 8 bases, and 17 bases lay between the germline ends.

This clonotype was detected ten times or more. DNA for the CDR3: TGCAGTGCTAGAGACGTACAGACAAGCAATCAGCCCCAGCATTTT. Protein: CSARDVQTSNQPQHF. V gene TRBV20-1 combines with J gene TRBJ1-5, with D uncertain. Trimming took off 0 bases at V and 1 base at J, with 10 bases between the two ends. Germline V CDR1 and CDR2: DFQATT, SNEGSKA (reference sequence). The CDR3 is 15 residues long.

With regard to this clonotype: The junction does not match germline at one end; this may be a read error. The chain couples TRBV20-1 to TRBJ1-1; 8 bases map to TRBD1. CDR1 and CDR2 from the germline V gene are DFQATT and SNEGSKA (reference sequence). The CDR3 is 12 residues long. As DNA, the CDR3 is TGCAGTGCCGAACAGGGGGGAACTGAAGCTATCTTT. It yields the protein CSAEQGGTEAIF.

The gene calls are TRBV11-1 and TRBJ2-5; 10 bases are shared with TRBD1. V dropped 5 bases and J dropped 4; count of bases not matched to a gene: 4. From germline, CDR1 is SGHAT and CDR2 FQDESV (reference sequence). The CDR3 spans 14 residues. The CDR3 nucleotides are TGTGCCAGCAGCCGGGACAGGGGATCAGAGACCCAGTACTTC. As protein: CASSRDRGSETQYF.

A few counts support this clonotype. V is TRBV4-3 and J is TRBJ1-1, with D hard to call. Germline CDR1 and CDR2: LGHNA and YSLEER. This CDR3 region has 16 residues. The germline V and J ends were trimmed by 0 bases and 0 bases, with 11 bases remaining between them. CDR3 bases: TGCGCCAGCAGCCAAGATCCCACAGCGATGAACACTGAAGCTTTCTTT. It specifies CASSQDPTAMNTEAFF.

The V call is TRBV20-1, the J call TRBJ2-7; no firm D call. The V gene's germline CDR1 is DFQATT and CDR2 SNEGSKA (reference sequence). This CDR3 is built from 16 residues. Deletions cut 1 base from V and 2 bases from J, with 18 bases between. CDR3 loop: CSARGTAWVGAYEQYF. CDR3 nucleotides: TGCAGTGCTAGAGGAACGGCCTGGGTTGGGGCCTACGAGCAGTACTTC.

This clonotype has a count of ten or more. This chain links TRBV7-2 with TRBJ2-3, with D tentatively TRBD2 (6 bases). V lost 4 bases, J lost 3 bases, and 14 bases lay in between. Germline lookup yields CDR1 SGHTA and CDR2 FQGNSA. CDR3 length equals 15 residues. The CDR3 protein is CASSSPGRSTDTQYF. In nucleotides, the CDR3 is TGTGCCAGCAGCTCCCCAGGGAGGAGTACAGATACGCAGTATTTT.

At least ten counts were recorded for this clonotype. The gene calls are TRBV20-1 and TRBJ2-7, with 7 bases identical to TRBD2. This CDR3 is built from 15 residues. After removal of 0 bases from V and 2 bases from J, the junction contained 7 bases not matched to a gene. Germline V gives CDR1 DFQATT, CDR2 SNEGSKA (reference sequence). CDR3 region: CSARELSGYAYEQYF. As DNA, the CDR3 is TGCAGTGCTAGAGAGCTTAGCGGGTACGCCTACGAGCAGTACTTC.

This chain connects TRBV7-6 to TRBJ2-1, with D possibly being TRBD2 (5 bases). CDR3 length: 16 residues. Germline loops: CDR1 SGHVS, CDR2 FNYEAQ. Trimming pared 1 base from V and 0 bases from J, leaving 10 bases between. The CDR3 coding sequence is TGTGCCAGCAGCTTAGAACCGGGGAGCTCCTACAATGAGCAGTTCTTC. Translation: CASSLEPGSSYNEQFF.

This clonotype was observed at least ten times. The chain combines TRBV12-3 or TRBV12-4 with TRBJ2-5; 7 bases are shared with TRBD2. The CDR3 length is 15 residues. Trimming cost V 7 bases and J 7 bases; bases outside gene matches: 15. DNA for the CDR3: TGTGCCAGCACTTCGACTAGCTGGGGAATTAGGACCCAGTACTTC. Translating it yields CASTSTSWGIRTQYF.

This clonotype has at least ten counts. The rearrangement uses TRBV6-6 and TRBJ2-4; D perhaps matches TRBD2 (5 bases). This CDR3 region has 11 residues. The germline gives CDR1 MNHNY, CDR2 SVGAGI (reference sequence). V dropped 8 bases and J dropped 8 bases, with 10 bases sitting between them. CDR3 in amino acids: CASARVDIQYF. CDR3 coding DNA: TGTGCCAGCGCGCGGGTTGACATTCAGTACTTC.

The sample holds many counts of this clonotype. CDR3 sequence reads: CSAWGDTQYF. In nucleotides, the CDR3 is TGCAGTGCGTGGGGGGATACGCAGTATTTT. This chain connects TRBV20-1 to TRBJ2-3; either TRBD1 or TRBD2 may fit D (5 bases each). V gave up 6 bases and J gave up 6 bases, with 7 bases separating them. The CDR3 has 10 residues. Germline CDR1 is DFQATT and CDR2 is SNEGSKA (reference sequence).

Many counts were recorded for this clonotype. As DNA, the CDR3 is TGTGCCAGCAGTGCTCAGGGGGGTCTCTCCTACAATGAGCAGTTCTTC. Translating it yields CASSAQGGLSYNEQFF. The chain carries TRBV2 and TRBJ2-1; possible D gene TRBD1, 7 bases. CDR1 SNHLY and CDR2 FYNNEI come from the germline V gene. This CDR3 is 16 amino acids long. Deletions cut 4 bases from V and 0 bases from J, with 13 bases between.

For the CDR3, the DNA is TGTGCCAGCGGAACGGCCTATGGCTACACCTTC. It translates to CASGTAYGYTF. The chain combines TRBV6-5 with TRBJ1-2; D gene ambiguous. This CDR3 has 11 amino acids. The V end was cut by 8 bases, the J end by 4 bases, with 8 bases between. Germline CDR1 MNHEY, CDR2 SVGAGI.

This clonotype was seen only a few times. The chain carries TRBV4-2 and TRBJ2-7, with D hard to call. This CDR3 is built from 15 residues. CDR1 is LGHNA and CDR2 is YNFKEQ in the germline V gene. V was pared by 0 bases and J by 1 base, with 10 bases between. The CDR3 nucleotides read TGTGCCAGCAGCCAAGATCGGTTCGGTTCCTACGAGCAGTACTTC. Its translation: CASSQDRFGSYEQYF.